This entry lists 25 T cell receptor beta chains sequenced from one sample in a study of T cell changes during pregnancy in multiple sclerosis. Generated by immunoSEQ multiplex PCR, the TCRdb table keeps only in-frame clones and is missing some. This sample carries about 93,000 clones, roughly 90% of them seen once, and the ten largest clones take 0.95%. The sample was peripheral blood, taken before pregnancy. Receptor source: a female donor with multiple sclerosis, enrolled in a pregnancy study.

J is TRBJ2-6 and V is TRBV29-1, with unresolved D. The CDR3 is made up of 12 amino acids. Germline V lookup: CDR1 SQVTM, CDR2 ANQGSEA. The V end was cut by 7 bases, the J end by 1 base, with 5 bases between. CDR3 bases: TGCAGCGCCGAGTCTGGGGCCAACGTCCTGACTTTC. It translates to CSAESGANVLTF. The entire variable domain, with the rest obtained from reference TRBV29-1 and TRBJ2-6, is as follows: SAVISQKPSRDICQRGTSLTIQCQVDSQVTMMFWYRQQPGQSLTLIATANQGSEATYESGFVIDKFPISRPNLTFSTLTVSNMSPEDSSIYLCSAESGANVLTFGAGSRLTVL.

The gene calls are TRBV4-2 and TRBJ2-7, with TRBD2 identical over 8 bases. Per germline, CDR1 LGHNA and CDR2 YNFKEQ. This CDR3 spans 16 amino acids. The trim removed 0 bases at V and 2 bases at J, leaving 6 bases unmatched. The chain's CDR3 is CASSQDAAGAPYEQYF. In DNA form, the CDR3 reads TGTGCCAGCAGCCAAGATGCAGCGGGGGCCCCCTACGAGCAGTACTTC.

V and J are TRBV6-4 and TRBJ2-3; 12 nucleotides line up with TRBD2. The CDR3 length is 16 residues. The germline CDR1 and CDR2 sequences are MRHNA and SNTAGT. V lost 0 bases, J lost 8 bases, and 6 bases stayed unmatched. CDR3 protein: CASSDSTSGSVGTQYF. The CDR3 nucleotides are TGTGCCAGCAGTGACTCGACTAGCGGGAGCGTTGGTACGCAGTATTTT.

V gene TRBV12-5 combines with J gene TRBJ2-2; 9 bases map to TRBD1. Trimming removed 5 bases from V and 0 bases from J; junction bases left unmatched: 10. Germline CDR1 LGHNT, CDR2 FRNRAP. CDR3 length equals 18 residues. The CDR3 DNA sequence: TGTGCTAGTGGTCCCGGGACAGGGAAAATCCCGAACACCGGGGAGCTGTTTTTT. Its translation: CASGPGTGKIPNTGELFF.

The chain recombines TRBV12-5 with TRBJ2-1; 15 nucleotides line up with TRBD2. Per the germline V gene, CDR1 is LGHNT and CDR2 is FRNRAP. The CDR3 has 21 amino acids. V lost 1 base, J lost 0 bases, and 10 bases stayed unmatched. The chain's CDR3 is CASGLALPGLAGGPSYNEQFF. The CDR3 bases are TGTGCTAGTGGTTTGGCACTCCCGGGACTAGCGGGAGGCCCCTCCTACAATGAGCAGTTCTTC.

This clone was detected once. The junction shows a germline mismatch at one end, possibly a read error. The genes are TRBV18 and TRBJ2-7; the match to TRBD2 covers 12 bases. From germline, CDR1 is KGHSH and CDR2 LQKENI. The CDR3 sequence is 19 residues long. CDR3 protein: CASSPLPGLAGFRSYEQYF. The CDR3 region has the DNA TGTGCCAGCTCTCCACTTCCGGGACTAGCGGGCTTCCGCTCCTACGAGCAGTACTTC.

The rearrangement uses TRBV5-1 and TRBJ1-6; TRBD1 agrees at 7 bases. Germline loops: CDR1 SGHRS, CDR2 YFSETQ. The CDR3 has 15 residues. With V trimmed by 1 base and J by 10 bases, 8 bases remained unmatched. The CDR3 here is CASSLNRGRGSPLHF. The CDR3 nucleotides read TGCGCCAGCAGCTTGAACAGGGGTAGGGGCTCACCCCTCCACTTT.

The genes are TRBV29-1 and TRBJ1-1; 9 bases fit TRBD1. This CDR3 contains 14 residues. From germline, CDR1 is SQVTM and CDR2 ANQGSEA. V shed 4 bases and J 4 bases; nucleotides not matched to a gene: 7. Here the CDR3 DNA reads TGCAGCGTTGGAACAGGGGGCGGAGGCACTGAAGCTTTCTTT. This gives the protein CSVGTGGGGTEAFF.

DNA of the CDR3: TGTGCCAGCAGTGCACCCGGGACATCCTTCTCTGGAAACACCATATATTTT. Translated, it gives CASSAPGTSFSGNTIYF. The rearrangement joins TRBV6-1 to TRBJ1-3; D is possibly TRBD1 (6 bases). Trimming took 4 bases from V and 0 from J, leaving 16 bases between them. From germline, CDR1 is MNHNS and CDR2 SASEGT. The CDR3 consists of 17 residues.

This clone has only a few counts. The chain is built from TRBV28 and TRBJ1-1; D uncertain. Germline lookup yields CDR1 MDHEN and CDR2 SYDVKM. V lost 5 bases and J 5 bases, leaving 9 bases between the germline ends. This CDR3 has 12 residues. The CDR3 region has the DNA TGTGCCAGCAGTCCTTACGGGACTGAAGCTTTCTTT. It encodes CASSPYGTEAFF.

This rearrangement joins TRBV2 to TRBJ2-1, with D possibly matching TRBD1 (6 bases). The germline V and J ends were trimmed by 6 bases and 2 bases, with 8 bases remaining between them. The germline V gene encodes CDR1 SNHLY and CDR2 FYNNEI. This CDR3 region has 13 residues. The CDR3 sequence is CASSDRTYNEQFF. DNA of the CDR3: TGTGCCAGCAGCGACAGGACCTACAATGAGCAGTTCTTC. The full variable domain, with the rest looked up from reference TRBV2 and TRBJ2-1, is EPEVTQTPSHQVTQMGQEVILRCVPISNHLYFYWYRQILGQKVEFLVSFYNNEISEKSEIFDDQFSVERPDGSNFTLKIRSTKLEDSAMYFCASSDRTYNEQFFGPGTRLTVL.

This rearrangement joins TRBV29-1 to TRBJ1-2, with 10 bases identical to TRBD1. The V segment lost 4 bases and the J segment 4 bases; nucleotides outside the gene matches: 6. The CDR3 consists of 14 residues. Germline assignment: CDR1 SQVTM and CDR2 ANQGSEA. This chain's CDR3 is CSVGGTGAPYGYTF. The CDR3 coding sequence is TGCAGCGTTGGAGGGACAGGGGCGCCCTATGGCTACACCTTC. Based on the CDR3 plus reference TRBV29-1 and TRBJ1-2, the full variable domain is SAVISQKPSRDICQRGTSLTIQCQVDSQVTMMFWYRQQPGQSLTLIATANQGSEATYESGFVIDKFPISRPNLTFSTLTVSNMSPEDSSIYLCSVGGTGAPYGYTFGSGTRLTVV.

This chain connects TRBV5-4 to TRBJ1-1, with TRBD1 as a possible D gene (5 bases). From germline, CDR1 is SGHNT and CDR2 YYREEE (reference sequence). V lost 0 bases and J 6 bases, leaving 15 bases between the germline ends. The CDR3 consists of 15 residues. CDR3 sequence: CASSLAGPGDPEAFF. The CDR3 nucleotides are TGTGCCAGCAGCTTGGCCGGCCCGGGGGATCCTGAAGCTTTCTTT.

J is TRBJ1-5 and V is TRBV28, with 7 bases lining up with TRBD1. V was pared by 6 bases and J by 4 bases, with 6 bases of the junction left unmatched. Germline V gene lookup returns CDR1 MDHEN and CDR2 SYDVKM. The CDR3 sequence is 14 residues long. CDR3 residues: CASRLGQVNQPQHF. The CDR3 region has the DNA TGTGCCAGCAGACTTGGACAGGTAAATCAGCCCCAGCATTTT.

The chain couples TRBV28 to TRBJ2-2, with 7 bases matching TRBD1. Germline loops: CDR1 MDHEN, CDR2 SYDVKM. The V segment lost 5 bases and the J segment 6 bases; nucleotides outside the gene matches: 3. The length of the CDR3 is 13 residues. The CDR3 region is CASSAQGSGELFF. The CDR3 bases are TGTGCCAGCAGTGCACAGGGGTCCGGGGAGCTGTTTTTT.

The CDR3 loop reads CASSHIAGGLPYEQYF. The CDR3 DNA sequence: TGTGCCAGCAGCCATATCGCGGGCGGCTTGCCCTACGAGCAGTACTTC. This chain connects TRBV7-2 to TRBJ2-7; D might be TRBD2 (5 bases). The germline V gene has CDR1 SGHTA and CDR2 FQGNSA. V dropped 5 bases and J dropped 2 bases, with 19 bases sitting between them. This CDR3 contains 16 residues.

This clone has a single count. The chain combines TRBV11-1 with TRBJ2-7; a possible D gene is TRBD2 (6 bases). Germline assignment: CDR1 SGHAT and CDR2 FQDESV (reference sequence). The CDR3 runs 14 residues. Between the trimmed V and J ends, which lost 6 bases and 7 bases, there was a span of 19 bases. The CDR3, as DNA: TGTGCCAGCAGACCCGCCCCCAGGGCGGGGGAGCAGTACTTC. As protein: CASRPAPRAGEQYF.

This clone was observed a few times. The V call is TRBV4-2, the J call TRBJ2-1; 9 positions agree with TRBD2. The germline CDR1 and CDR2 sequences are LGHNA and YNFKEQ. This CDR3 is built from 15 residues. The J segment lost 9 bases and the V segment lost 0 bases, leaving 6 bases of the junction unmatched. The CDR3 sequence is CASSQDQLAGGEQFF. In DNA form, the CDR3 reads TGTGCCAGCAGCCAAGATCAACTAGCGGGTGGTGAGCAGTTCTTC.

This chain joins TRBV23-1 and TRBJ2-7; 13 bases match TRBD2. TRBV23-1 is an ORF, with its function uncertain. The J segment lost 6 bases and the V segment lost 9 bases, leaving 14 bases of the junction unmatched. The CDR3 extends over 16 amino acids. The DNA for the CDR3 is TGCGCCAGACGGACTAGCGGGAGTATTGGGCTCGGCGAGCAGTACTTC. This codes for CARRTSGSIGLGEQYF.

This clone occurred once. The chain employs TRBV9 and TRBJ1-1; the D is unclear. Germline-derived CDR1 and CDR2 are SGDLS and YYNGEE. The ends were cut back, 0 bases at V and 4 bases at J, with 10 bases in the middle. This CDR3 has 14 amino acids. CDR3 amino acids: CASSVGGKGTEAFF. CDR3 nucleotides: TGTGCCAGCAGCGTAGGAGGGAAGGGCACTGAAGCTTTCTTT.

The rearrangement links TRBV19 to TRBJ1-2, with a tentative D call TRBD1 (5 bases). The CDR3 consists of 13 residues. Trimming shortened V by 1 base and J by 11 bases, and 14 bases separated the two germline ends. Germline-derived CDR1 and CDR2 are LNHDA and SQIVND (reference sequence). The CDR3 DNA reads TGTGCCAGTAGTATAGCCTCAACAGGTTCTTACACCTTC. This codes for CASSIASTGSYTF.

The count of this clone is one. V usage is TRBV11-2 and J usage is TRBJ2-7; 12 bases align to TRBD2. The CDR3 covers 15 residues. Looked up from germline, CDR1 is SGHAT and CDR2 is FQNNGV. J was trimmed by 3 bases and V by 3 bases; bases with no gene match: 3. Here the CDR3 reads CASSLWTSGNYEQYF. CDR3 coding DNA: TGTGCCAGCAGCTTGTGGACTAGCGGGAACTACGAGCAGTACTTC.

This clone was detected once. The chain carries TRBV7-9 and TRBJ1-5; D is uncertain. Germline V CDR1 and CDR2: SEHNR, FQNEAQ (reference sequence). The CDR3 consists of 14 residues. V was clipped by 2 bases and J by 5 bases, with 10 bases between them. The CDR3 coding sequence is TGTGCCAGCAGCTTATACGGGTCGGATCAGCCCCAGCATTTT. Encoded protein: CASSLYGSDQPQHF.

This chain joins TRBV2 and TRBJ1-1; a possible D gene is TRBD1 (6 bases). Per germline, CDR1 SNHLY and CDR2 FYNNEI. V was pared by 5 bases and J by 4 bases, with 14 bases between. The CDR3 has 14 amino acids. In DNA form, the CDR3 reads TGTGCCAGCAGTCTAGACAGGCCCCCCACTGAAGCTTTCTTT. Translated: CASSLDRPPTEAFF.

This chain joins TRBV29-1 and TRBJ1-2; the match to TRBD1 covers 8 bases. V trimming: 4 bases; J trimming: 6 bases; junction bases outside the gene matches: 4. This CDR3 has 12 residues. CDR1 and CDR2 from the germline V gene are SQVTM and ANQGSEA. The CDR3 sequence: CSVATGGNGYTF. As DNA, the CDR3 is TGCAGCGTTGCCACAGGGGGGAATGGCTACACCTTC.